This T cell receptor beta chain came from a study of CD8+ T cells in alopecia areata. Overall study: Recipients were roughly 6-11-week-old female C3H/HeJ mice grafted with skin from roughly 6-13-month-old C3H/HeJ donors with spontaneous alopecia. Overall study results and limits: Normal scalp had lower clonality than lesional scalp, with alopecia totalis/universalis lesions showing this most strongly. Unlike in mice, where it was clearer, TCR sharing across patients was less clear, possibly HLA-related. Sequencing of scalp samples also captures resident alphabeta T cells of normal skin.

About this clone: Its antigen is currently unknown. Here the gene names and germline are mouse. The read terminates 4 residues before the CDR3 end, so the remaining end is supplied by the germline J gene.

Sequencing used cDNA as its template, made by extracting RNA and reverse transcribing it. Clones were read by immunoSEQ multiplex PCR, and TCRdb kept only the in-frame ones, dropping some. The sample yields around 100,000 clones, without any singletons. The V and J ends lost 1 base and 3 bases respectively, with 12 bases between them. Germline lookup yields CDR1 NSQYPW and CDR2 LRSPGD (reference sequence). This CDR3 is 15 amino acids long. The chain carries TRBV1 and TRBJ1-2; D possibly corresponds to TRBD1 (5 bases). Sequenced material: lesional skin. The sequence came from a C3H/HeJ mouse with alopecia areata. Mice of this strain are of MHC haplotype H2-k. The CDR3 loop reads CTCSAVGGRDSDYTF. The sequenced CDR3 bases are TGCACCTGCAGTGCAGTGGGGGGAAGGGACTCC.